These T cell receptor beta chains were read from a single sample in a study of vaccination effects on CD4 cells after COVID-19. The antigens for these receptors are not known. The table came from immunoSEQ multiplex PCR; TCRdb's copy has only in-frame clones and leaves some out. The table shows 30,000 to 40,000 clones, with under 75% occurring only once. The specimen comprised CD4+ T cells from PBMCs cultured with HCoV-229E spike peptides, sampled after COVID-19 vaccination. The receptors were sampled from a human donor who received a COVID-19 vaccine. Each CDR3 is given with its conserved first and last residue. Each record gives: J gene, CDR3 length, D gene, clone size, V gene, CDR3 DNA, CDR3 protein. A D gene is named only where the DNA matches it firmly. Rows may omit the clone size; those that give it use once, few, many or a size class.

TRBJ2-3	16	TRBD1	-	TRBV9	TGTGCCAGCAGCCCGCCAACGGGACAGAGCACAGATACGCAGTATTTT	CASSPPTGQSTDTQYF
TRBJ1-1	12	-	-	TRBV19	TGTGCCAGTATGTTCGGAGATCGTGAAGCTTTCTTT	CASMFGDREAFF
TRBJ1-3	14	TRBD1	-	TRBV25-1	TGTGCCAGTGCCCAGACAGGGTTTGTAAACACCATATATTTT	CASAQTGFVNTIYF
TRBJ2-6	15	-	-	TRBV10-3	TGTGCCATCAGTACAGGATACTCTGGGGCCAACGTCCTGACTTTC	CAISTGYSGANVLTF
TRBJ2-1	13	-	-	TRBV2	TGTGCCAGCCAGGAGGGCCGCTACAATGAGCAGTTCTTC	CASQEGRYNEQFF
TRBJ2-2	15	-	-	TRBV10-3	TGTGCCATCAGTGAAAACAGGGATCCGACCGGGGAGCTGTTTTTT	CAISENRDPTGELFF
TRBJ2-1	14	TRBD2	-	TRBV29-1	TGCAGCGTTGAAACTAGCGGGAGTAGGAATGAGCAGTTCTTC	CSVETSGSRNEQFF
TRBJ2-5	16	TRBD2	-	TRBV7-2	TGTGCCAGCAGCTTAGGGGCTATGCGGGGGAGAGAGACCCAGTACTTC	CASSLGAMRGRETQYF
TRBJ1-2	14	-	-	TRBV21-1	TGTGCCACCTCGTACAGGGCGGGGGCACATGGCTACACCTTC	CATSYRAGAHGYTF
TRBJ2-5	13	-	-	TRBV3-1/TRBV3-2	TGTGCCAGCAGCCAAGCGGGCGGAGAGACCCAGTACTTC	CASSQAGGETQYF
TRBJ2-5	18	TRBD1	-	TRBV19	TGTGCCAGTAGTCCCCAGAACCCCGGGACAGGGGGCCAAGAGACCCAGTACTTC	CASSPQNPGTGGQETQYF
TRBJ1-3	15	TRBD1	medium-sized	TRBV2	TGTGCCAGCACTAACCGCGGGACAGGCGGAAACACCATATATTTT	CASTNRGTGGNTIYF
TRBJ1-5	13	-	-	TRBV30	TGTGCCTGGAGTGGCAAGTTCAATCAGCCCCAGCATTTT	CAWSGKFNQPQHF
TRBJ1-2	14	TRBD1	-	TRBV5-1	TGCGCCAGCAGCTTGGGCCGACAGGGTGGGGGCTACACCTTC	CASSLGRQGGGYTF
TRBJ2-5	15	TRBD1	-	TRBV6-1	TGTGCCAGCAGTGAAGGCGGGACAGGGGGAAAGACCCAGTACTTC	CASSEGGTGGKTQYF
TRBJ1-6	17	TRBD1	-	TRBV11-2	TGTGCCAGCAGACAACTACAGGGGGCGAGCGGGAATTCACCCCTCCACTTT	CASRQLQGASGNSPLHF
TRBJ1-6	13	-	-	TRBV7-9	TGTGCCAGCAGCTTATCTCTTGGAGGTCCCCTCCACTTT	CASSLSLGGPLHF
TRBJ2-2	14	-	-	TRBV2	TGTGCCAGCAGACCGGAGCTCGTCACCGGGGAGCTGTTTTTT	CASRPELVTGELFF
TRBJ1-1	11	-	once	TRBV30	TGTGCCTGGAGGCGTGGGGGCCAAGCTTTCTTT	CAWRRGGQAFF
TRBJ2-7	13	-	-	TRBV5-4	TGTGCCAGCAGCTCGGGCACCTCGTACGAGCAGTACTTC	CASSSGTSYEQYF
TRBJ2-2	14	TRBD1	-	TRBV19	TGTGCCACCCAGAGACAGGGCACCACCGGGGAGCTGTTTTTT	CATQRQGTTGELFF
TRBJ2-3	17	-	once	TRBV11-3	TGTGCCAGCAGCTTGGGCAAGACGAGTTCTAGCACAGATACGCAGTATTTT	CASSLGKTSSSTDTQYF
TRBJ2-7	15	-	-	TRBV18	TGTGCCAGCTCACCAGGGACGGTTAGCTCCTACGAGCAGTACTTC	CASSPGTVSSYEQYF
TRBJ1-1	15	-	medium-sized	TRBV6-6	TGTGCCAGCAGTTACGAATCACCCCGCCTCGCTGAAGCTTTCTTT	CASSYESPRLAEAFF
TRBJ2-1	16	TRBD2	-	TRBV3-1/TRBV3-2	TGTGCCAGCAGGGAAAGACGGCCTAGCGGGGTTAATGAGCAGTTCTTC	CASRERRPSGVNEQFF
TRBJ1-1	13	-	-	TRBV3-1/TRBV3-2	TGTGCCAGCAGCCAAGGCGCGGACACTGAAGCTTTCTTT	CASSQGADTEAFF
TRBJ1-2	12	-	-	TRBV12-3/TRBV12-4	TGTGCCAGCAGTTTACAGGGAGAGGGCTACACCTTC	CASSLQGEGYTF
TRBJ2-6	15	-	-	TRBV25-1	TGTGCCAGCAGCCGGTCGGGCTCTGGGGCCAACGTCCTGACTTTC	CASSRSGSGANVLTF
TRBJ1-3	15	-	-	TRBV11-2	TGTGCCAGCAGCTTAGTGCGTCACTCTGGAAACACCATATATTTT	CASSLVRHSGNTIYF
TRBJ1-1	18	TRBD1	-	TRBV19	TGTGCCAGCAATGGCTGGAGGGGGCCGAGCAGAACGAACACTGAAGCTTTCTTT	CASNGWRGPSRTNTEAFF
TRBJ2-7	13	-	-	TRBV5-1	TGCGCCAGCAGCTTGCAGCAGCCCTACGAGCAGTACTTC	CASSLQQPYEQYF
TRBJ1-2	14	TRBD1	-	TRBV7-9	TGTGCCAGCAGCTTAAATGACAGGGCCTATGGCTACACCTTC	CASSLNDRAYGYTF
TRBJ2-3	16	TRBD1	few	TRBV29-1	TGCAGCGTTGGGGTGTTGAGGGGGCAATTCACAGATACGCAGTATTTT	CSVGVLRGQFTDTQYF
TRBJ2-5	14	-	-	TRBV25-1	TGTGCCAGCAGTGGAAGGGGCTGGATGGAGACCCAGTACTTC	CASSGRGWMETQYF
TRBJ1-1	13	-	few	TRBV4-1	TGCGCCAGCAGCCAAGGGTGGGCAACCGAAGCTTTCTTT	CASSQGWATEAFF
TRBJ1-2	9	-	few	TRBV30	TGTGCCTGGAGAGCGGGCTACACCTTC	CAWRAGYTF
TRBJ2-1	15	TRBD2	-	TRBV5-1	TGCGCCAGCAGTACAAGCCTAGCGGGGGTCAATGAGCAGTTCTTC	CASSTSLAGVNEQFF
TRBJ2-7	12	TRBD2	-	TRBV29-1	TGCAGCGTTGGGGAGCGGGACTACGAGCAGTACTTC	CSVGERDYEQYF
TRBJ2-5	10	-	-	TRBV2	TGTGCCAGGAGGCTAGAGACCCAGTACTTC	CARRLETQYF
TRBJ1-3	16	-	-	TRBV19	TGTGCCAGTAGTAATCGGGAAAGGGGATCTGGAAACACCATATATTTT	CASSNRERGSGNTIYF
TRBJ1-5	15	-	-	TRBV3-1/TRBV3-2	TGTGCCAGCAGCCAAGTGGCGGGACCCAATCAGCCCCAGCATTTT	CASSQVAGPNQPQHF
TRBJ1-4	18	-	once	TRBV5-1	TGCGCCAGCAGCTGGCAGGGTGAGGACTGGTATACTAATGAAAAACTGTTTTTT	CASSWQGEDWYTNEKLFF
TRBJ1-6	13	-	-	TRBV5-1	TGCGCCAGCAGCCGGGACTCAAATTCACCCCTCCACTTT	CASSRDSNSPLHF
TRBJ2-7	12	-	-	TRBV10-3	TGTGCCATAATGAAAGGACAGTACGAGCAGTACTTC	CAIMKGQYEQYF
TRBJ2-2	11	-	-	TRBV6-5	TGTGCCAGCAGCAGTTTCGGGGAGCTGTTTTTT	CASSSFGELFF
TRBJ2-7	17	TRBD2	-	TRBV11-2	TGTGCCAGCAGCTTGGGGGGGACTAGCGGGCTTGGTTACGAGCAGTACTTC	CASSLGGTSGLGYEQYF
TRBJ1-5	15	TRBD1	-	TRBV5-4	TGTGCCAGCAGCCGAGACAGGGGGTTCAATCAGCCCCAGCATTTT	CASSRDRGFNQPQHF
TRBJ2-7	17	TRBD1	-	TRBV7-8	TGTGCCAGCAGCTCCAGTCGTTTCCGGGACAGGGACTACGAGCAGTACTTC	CASSSSRFRDRDYEQYF
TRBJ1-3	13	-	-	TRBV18	TGTGCCAGCTCACCACCCGGGACCTCCGCCATATATTTT	CASSPPGTSAIYF
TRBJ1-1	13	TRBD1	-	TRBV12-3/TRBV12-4	TGTGCCAGCACCCTGGACAGGGACACTGAAGCTTTCTTT	CASTLDRDTEAFF
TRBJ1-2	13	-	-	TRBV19	TGTGCCAGTAGTGCGTGGGAGGCTTATGGCTACACCTTC	CASSAWEAYGYTF
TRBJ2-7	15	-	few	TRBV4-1	TGCGCCAGCAGCCAAGTGGGCAGAGACCGATACGAGCAGTACTTC	CASSQVGRDRYEQYF
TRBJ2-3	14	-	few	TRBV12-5	TGTGCTAGTGGGGCAGGGGCTAGGACAGATACGCAGTATTTT	CASGAGARTDTQYF
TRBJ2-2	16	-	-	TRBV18	TGTGCCAGCTCGCCAAAGTTCTCCATGAACACCGGGGAGCTGTTTTTT	CASSPKFSMNTGELFF
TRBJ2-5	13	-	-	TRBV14	TGTGCCAGCAGCCAACGGCTAAAAGAGACCCAGTACTTC	CASSQRLKETQYF
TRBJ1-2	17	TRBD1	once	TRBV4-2	TGTGCCAGCAGCCAACTCAACCCGGGACAGGGAGGGGATGGCTACACCTTC	CASSQLNPGQGGDGYTF
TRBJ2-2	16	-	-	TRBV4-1	TGCGCCAGCAGCCGCAGACTAGTGGGGAACACCGGGGAGCTGTTTTTT	CASSRRLVGNTGELFF
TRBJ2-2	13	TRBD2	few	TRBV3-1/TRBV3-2	TGTGCCAGCAGCCGCGGGGGTGACGGGGAGCTGTTTTTT	CASSRGGDGELFF
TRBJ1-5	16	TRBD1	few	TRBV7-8	TGTGCCAGCAGCTTATCTCGGACAGGGAGAGGACAGCCCCAGCATTTT	CASSLSRTGRGQPQHF